This T cell receptor beta chain was recorded in a study of T cell responses to AZD1222 COVID-19 vaccine. As regards this clone: The antigen remains undetermined.

The V gene's germline CDR1 is LGHDT and CDR2 YNNKEL (reference sequence). Trimming left V 4 bases short and J 0 bases short, with 10 bases between. This CDR3 region has 15 residues. Study-level points and caveats: Of spike-specific TCRs, nearly half reportedly target regions left unmutated in variants.

Clones were sequenced by immunoSEQ multiplex PCR, and TCRdb holds only the in-frame ones, with some missing. The repertoire includes roughly 160,000 clones, about 92% of them detected once, and approximately 1% sits in the top ten. The clonotype was recovered from an adult in good health. This specimen was peripheral blood, taken on day 0 of AZD1222 vaccination. The chain carries TRBV3-1 (or the pseudogene TRBV3-2) and TRBJ1-3, with D unclear. The CDR3 DNA reads as TGTGCCAGCAGCCCCCGGGTCAGCTCTGGAAACACCATATATTTT. Its translation is CASSPRVSSGNTIYF.